The 15 T cell receptor beta chains below were found in one sample sequenced in a study of T cell repertoires in cytomegalovirus infection. One entry per CDR3 protein results from TCRdb running MiXCR on the reads. Among roughly 120,000 distinct CDR3 sequences listed, roughly a tenth were seen once. These receptors are not linked to any known antigen. Sample: PBMCs, sequenced either directly or after in vitro stimulation (not recorded which). The receptors shown here come from a human donor in good health (CMV status not recorded). Some clones in this sample may be carry-over from other donors' samples.

This clonotype turned up a few times. V is TRBV28 and J is TRBJ2-7; 7 bases map to TRBD1. CDR1 and CDR2 from the germline V gene are MDHEN and SYDVKM. The CDR3 spans 15 residues. V shed 6 bases and J 2 bases; nucleotides not matched to a gene: 10. CDR3 residues: CASSTDGTAPYEQYF. The CDR3, as DNA: TGTGCCAGCAGCACCGATGGGACAGCCCCCTACGAGCAGTACTTC.

This clonotype was recorded a few times. The CDR3 sequence is CASSYPGLAGGPLDYEQYF. Here the CDR3 DNA reads TGTGCCAGCAGTTACCCAGGACTAGCGGGAGGTCCCTTGGACTACGAGCAGTACTTC. The chain links TRBV6-2 or TRBV6-3 to TRBJ2-7, with 14 bases fitting TRBD2. CDR1 and CDR2 (germline): MNHEY, SVGEGT. V trimming: 2 bases; J trimming: 3 bases; junction bases outside the gene matches: 12. This CDR3 has 19 amino acids.

This clonotype came up many times. The chain joins TRBV6-2 or TRBV6-3 to TRBJ2-1; D is unresolved. The V end lost 2 bases, the J end lost 4 bases, and 6 bases lay between the germline ends. Germline lookup yields CDR1 MNHEY and CDR2 SVGEGT. This CDR3 has 13 residues. The CDR3 DNA is TGTGCCAGCAGTTACAGGCCATACAATGAGCAGTTCTTC. It specifies CASSYRPYNEQFF.

Points on this clonotype: This likely comes from a read error, as the CDR3 has no conserved phenylalanine or tryptophan at its end. The genes are TRBV7-9 and TRBJ2-1; TRBD1 agrees at 7 bases. Trimming cost V 9 bases and J 6 bases; bases outside gene matches: 11. Per the germline V gene, CDR1 is SEHNR and CDR2 is FQNEAQ (reference sequence). The CDR3 is made up of 14 amino acids. CDR3 protein: CARSLRQGGNEQFV. CDR3 bases: TGTGCCAGAAGCCTGCGACAGGGTGGCAATGAGCAGTTCGTC.

In its sample, this clonotype was seen many times. V is TRBV4-2 and J is TRBJ1-1, with D possibly matching TRBD1 (5 bases). V was trimmed by 2 bases and J by 6 bases, leaving 13 bases between them. Per germline, CDR1 LGHNA and CDR2 YNFKEQ. This CDR3 is 14 amino acids long. CDR3 in amino acids: CASSQQGGEAEAFF. CDR3 DNA sequence: TGTGCCAGCAGCCAACAGGGAGGGGAGGCTGAAGCTTTCTTT.

The chain joins TRBV28 to TRBJ2-7, with TRBD2 as a possible D gene (6 bases). The ends were cut back, 1 base at V and 3 bases at J, with 13 bases in the middle. The CDR3 loop spans 15 amino acids. The germline gives CDR1 MDHEN, CDR2 SYDVKM. In nucleotides, the CDR3 is TGTGCCAGCAGTTTATACGGAGGGATGGGCTACGAGCAGTACTTC. Its translation is CASSLYGGMGYEQYF.

A few counts support this clonotype. The chain recombines TRBV19 with TRBJ2-1; no clear D. This CDR3 has 15 residues. V shed 4 bases and J shed 0 bases, with 10 bases lying between them. Germline V lookup: CDR1 LNHDA, CDR2 SQIVND (reference sequence). The CDR3 DNA reads as TGTGCCAGTAGTAATGGGCAGAGCTCCTACAATGAGCAGTTCTTC. It encodes CASSNGQSSYNEQFF. Filled out from reference TRBV19 and TRBJ2-1, the complete variable domain reads DGGITQSPKYLFRKEGQNVTLSCEQNLNHDAMYWYRQDPGQGLRLIYYSQIVNDFQKGDIAEGYSVSREKKESFPLTVTSAQKNPTAFYLCASSNGQSSYNEQFFGPGTRLTVL.

This clonotype was seen more than once but under ten times. The genes are TRBV15 and TRBJ2-6; a possible D gene is TRBD2 (5 bases). V gave up 0 bases and J gave up 2 bases, with 8 bases separating them. CDR1 is LNHNV and CDR2 is YYDKDF in the germline V gene (reference sequence). CDR3 length equals 16 residues. The chain's CDR3 is CATSRDSGAGANVLTF. Here the CDR3 DNA reads TGTGCCACCAGCAGAGATTCCGGGGCTGGGGCCAACGTCCTGACTTTC.

The V and J genes are TRBV6-2 or TRBV6-3 and TRBJ2-7, with D perhaps TRBD2 (6 bases). The CDR3 length is 12 residues. Per germline, CDR1 MNHEY and CDR2 SVGEGT. Here the CDR3 DNA reads TGTGTCCAGCAGTTTACTATAGGGGAGGCGTACGTC. It translates to CVQQFTIGEAYV.

This clonotype was seen only a few times. V and J are TRBV7-9 and TRBJ1-1; D call uncertain. CDR1 and CDR2 (germline): SEHNR, FQNEAQ (reference sequence). Between the trimmed V and J ends, which lost 3 bases and 5 bases, there was a span of 4 bases. This CDR3 is 11 amino acids long. The chain's CDR3 is CASSLETEAFF. DNA of the CDR3: TGTGCCAGCAGCTTGGAGACTGAAGCTTTCTTT.

This clonotype has only a few counts. V and J are TRBV6-6 and TRBJ2-7; perhaps TRBD1 as D (6 bases). Germline lookup yields CDR1 MNHNY and CDR2 SVGAGI (reference sequence). This CDR3 comprises 11 residues. The V and J ends lost 2 bases and 7 bases respectively, with 6 bases between them. The CDR3 reads CASSYQGEQYV. DNA for the CDR3: TGTGCCAGCAGTTACCAGGGGGAGCAGTACGTC.

The chain recombines TRBV4-1 with TRBJ2-7; D unclear. Trimming took 4 bases from V and 1 from J, leaving 17 bases between them. Germline V gene data show CDR1 as MGHRA and CDR2 as YSYEKL. The CDR3 has 16 residues. Written as DNA, the CDR3 is TGCGCCAGCAGCCGCCTGCTGGGCGCTCAATCCTACGAGCAGTACTTC. Translating gives CASSRLLGAQSYEQYF.

A few counts support this clonotype. V is TRBV7-2 and J is TRBJ2-2; 15 nucleotides align to TRBD2. Germline V CDR1 and CDR2: SGHTA, FQGNSA. CDR3 length equals 16 residues. The trim removed 5 bases at V and 4 bases at J, leaving 2 bases unmatched. CDR3 region: CASSTGLAGGTGELFF. CDR3 in DNA: TGTGCCAGCAGCACGGGACTAGCGGGGGGCACCGGGGAGCTGTTTTTT.

There are many counts of this clonotype. This chain links TRBV5-6 with TRBJ2-3; D possibly corresponds to TRBD2 (5 bases). V gave up 4 bases and J gave up 3 bases, with 15 bases separating them. The CDR3 length is 15 residues. The germline gives CDR1 SGHDT, CDR2 YYEEEE. CDR3 loop: CASSPAWRRTDTQYF. CDR3 nucleotide sequence: TGTGCCAGCAGCCCGGCTTGGCGGAGGACAGATACGCAGTATTTT.

This clonotype was observed a few times. The chain combines TRBV6-1 with TRBJ2-7; D possibly matches TRBD1 or TRBD2 (5 bases each). The CDR3 runs to 13 residues. Trimming removed 8 bases from V and 0 bases from J, with 11 bases in between. Germline V gene lookup returns CDR1 MNHNS and CDR2 SASEGT. The CDR3 loop reads CASGDRSSYEQYV. Written as DNA, the CDR3 is TGTGCCAGCGGGGACCGAAGCTCCTACGAGCAGTACGTC.